A selection of T cell receptor beta chains follows, all from one sample in a study of shared clonotypes between healthy human individuals. Produced via immunoSEQ multiplex PCR; TCRdb's table is partial and in-frame only. Seen here are around 2.1 million clones, nearly 97% observed once, and the top ten hold 0.13%. Sample: naive CD4+ T cells sorted from blood. The source is a man in his late teens or twenties in good health. The CDR3 runs from the conserved cysteine through the conserved F or W. The D gene is left open where the match is weak. Some rows mark clone size as missing; the rest say once, few, many or name a class of expanded clone.

size,J,D,length,V,CDR3,DNA
.,TRBJ2-7,TRBD1,14,TRBV7-9,CASSLTGAAYEQYF,TGTGCCAGCAGCTTAACAGGGGCGGCCTACGAGCAGTACTTC
.,TRBJ1-1,.,13,TRBV4-1,CASSQDRYTEAFF,TGCGCCAGCAGCCAAGACCGGTACACTGAAGCTTTCTTT
.,TRBJ2-7,TRBD2,15,TRBV4-3,CASSQELAGAYEQYF,TGCGCCAGCAGCCAAGAGCTAGCGGGAGCCTACGAGCAGTACTTC
.,TRBJ2-3,.,16,TRBV15,CATSRGGGPSTDTQYF,TGTGCCACCAGCAGAGGTGGGGGTCCTAGCACAGATACGCAGTATTTT
.,TRBJ2-2,.,14,TRBV19,CASSIAGNTGELFF,TGTGCCAGTAGTATAGCGGGGAACACCGGGGAGCTGTTTTTT
.,TRBJ1-2,TRBD1,13,TRBV13,CASSVGQGSGYTF,TGTGCCAGCAGCGTGGGACAGGGGAGTGGCTACACCTTC
few,TRBJ2-5,.,14,TRBV4-1,CTSSLIYQNWTQYF,TGCACCAGCAGCCTCATCTACCAGAACTGGACCCAGTACTTC
.,TRBJ1-2,.,15,TRBV9,CASSVGTDLLWGYTF,TGTGCCAGCAGCGTAGGGACGGATCTATTGTGGGGCTACACCTTC
.,TRBJ1-2,.,13,TRBV25-1,CASSEGDLTGYTF,TGTGCCAGCAGTGAAGGGGACCTTACTGGCTACACCTTC
.,TRBJ1-1,.,15,TRBV18,CASSPLGPGNTEAFF,TGTGCCAGCTCACCACTTGGGCCAGGGAACACTGAAGCTTTCTTT
.,TRBJ1-6,TRBD1,14,TRBV7-9,CASSPDRGNSPLHF,TGTGCCAGCAGCCCCGACAGGGGGAATTCACCCCTCCACTTT
.,TRBJ1-5,.,15,TRBV18,CASSLNAGGNQPQHF,TGTGCCAGCTCCCTAAACGCCGGCGGCAATCAGCCCCAGCATTTT
.,TRBJ2-5,.,15,TRBV5-4,CASSISSAGQETQYF,TGTGCCAGCAGCATTTCAAGCGCAGGCCAAGAGACCCAGTACTTC
.,TRBJ1-4,.,15,TRBV7-2,CASSLGGRVDEKLFF,TGTGCCAGCAGCTTAGGGGGCAGGGTCGATGAAAAACTGTTTTTT
once,TRBJ2-7,.,16,TRBV19,CASSTQSLTGRYEQYF,TGTGCCAGTAGTACGCAGTCCTTAACAGGCCGCTACGAGCAGTACTTC
once,TRBJ1-2,TRBD1,15,TRBV28,CASRRAGQGVSGYTF,TGTGCCAGCAGGCGAGCAGGGCAGGGGGTCTCTGGCTACACCTTC
.,TRBJ2-3,TRBD2,14,TRBV5-1,CASSGGTNTDTQYF,TGCGCCAGCAGCGGAGGGACTAACACAGATACGCAGTATTTT
.,TRBJ1-6,.,16,TRBV27,CASSPRISSYNSPLHF,TGTGCCAGCAGTCCACGGATCAGCTCCTATAATTCACCCCTCCACTTT
.,TRBJ2-2,.,13,TRBV7-6,CASRGPPTGELFF,TGTGCCAGCCGGGGCCCGCCCACCGGGGAGCTGTTTTTT
.,TRBJ1-6,.,13,TRBV27,CASSLNRVSPLHF,TGTGCCAGCAGTTTAAACAGGGTTTCACCCCTCCACTTT
few,TRBJ1-1,.,12,TRBV30,CAWSVGNTEAFF,TGTGCCTGGAGTGTGGGGAACACTGAAGCTTTCTTT
.,TRBJ1-5,.,14,TRBV6-6,CASSPSTSNQPQHF,TGTGCCAGCAGCCCATCGACAAGCAATCAGCCCCAGCATTTT
once,TRBJ2-4,.,18,TRBV7-9,CASSLPLSVGVGKNIQYF,TGTGCCAGCAGCTTACCCCTCTCGGTAGGGGTTGGAAAAAACATTCAGTACTTC
.,TRBJ1-2,TRBD1,15,TRBV14,CASSHSGTENYGYTF,TGTGCCAGCAGCCACTCCGGGACAGAAAACTATGGCTACACCTTC
.,TRBJ2-3,.,12,TRBV5-5,CASSLGIDTQYF,TGTGCCAGCAGCTTGGGGATAGATACGCAGTATTTT
.,TRBJ2-4,TRBD2,19,TRBV5-1,CASSFPTSGRDGAKNIQYF,TGCGCCAGCAGCTTCCCGACTAGCGGGAGAGATGGGGCCAAAAACATTCAGTACTTC
.,TRBJ2-5,.,13,TRBV18,CASSPRTPRTQYF,TGTGCCAGCTCACCACGGACACCAAGGACCCAGTACTTC
.,TRBJ1-2,TRBD1,14,TRBV4-1,CASSHIDREHGYTF,TGCGCCAGCAGCCATATCGACAGGGAGCATGGCTACACCTTC
.,TRBJ2-3,TRBD2,18,TRBV19,CASSIWRSSGGPIDTQYF,TGTGCCAGTAGTATTTGGCGGTCCAGCGGGGGCCCAATAGATACGCAGTATTTT
.,TRBJ2-7,TRBD1,14,TRBV7-2,CASSRGQGTYEQYF,TGTGCCAGCAGCCGGGGACAGGGGACCTACGAGCAGTACTTC
.,TRBJ2-1,.,19,TRBV14,CASSQDLIIFGPGHNEQFF,TGTGCCAGCAGCCAAGATTTAATAATTTTCGGGCCGGGGCACAATGAGCAGTTCTTC
few,TRBJ1-4,.,11,TRBV30,CAWSIGEKLFF,TGTGCCTGGAGTATAGGTGAAAAACTGTTTTTT
.,TRBJ2-5,TRBD1,16,TRBV5-1,CASSLGGQGGQETQYF,TGCGCCAGCAGCTTGGGCGGACAGGGGGGACAAGAGACCCAGTACTTC
.,TRBJ2-1,TRBD1,22,TRBV23-1,CASSQSATGQGARSATYNEQFF,TGCGCCAGCAGTCAATCGGCTACGGGACAGGGGGCGCGGAGCGCAACCTACAATGAGCAGTTCTTC
.,TRBJ2-7,TRBD2,15,TRBV5-4,CASSLGGLAGVQQYF,TGTGCCAGCAGCTTGGGCGGGCTAGCGGGAGTACAGCAGTACTTC
.,TRBJ1-3,.,19,TRBV30,CAWSVLTGRISSSGNTIYF,TGTGCCTGGAGTGTACTCACAGGAAGAATCTCGAGCTCTGGAAACACCATATATTTT
.,TRBJ2-3,.,12,TRBV2,CASSIVTDTQYF,TGTGCCAGCAGTATCGTCACAGATACGCAGTATTTT
few,TRBJ2-5,TRBD2,16,TRBV25-1,CASSVEAGLDRETQYF,TGTGCCAGCAGTGTAGAAGCGGGGCTTGACCGAGAGACCCAGTACTTC
.,TRBJ2-3,TRBD2,16,TRBV4-3,CASSQDPGLTTDTQYF,TGCGCCAGCAGCCAAGACCCGGGACTAACCACAGATACGCAGTATTTT
.,TRBJ1-1,.,12,TRBV6-5,CASMTRDPEAFF,TGTGCCAGCATGACCAGGGATCCTGAAGCTTTCTTT